This TCR beta chain was sequenced for a study of graft-versus-host responses after intestinal transplantation. Note on this clone: Its antigen is as yet unknown.

V trimming: 4 bases; J trimming: 5 bases; junction bases outside the gene matches: 8. The CDR3 contains 14 residues. The germline CDR1 and CDR2 sequences are SGHRS and YFSETQ. Data came from immunoSEQ multiplex PCR; TCRdb stores just in-frame clones and leaves some out. The sample includes 90,000 or so clones, around 80% of them seen just once. Sample: unstimulated CD4+ T cells sorted from spleen or lymph node cells, taken before intestinal transplant. This TCR was sampled from a human donor who received an intestinal transplant. This chain joins TRBV5-1 and TRBJ2-5; 7 bases fit TRBD1. This CDR3 reads CASSPQGLEETQYF. The CDR3 DNA reads as TGCGCCAGCAGCCCACAGGGGTTGGAGGAGACCCAGTACTTC.